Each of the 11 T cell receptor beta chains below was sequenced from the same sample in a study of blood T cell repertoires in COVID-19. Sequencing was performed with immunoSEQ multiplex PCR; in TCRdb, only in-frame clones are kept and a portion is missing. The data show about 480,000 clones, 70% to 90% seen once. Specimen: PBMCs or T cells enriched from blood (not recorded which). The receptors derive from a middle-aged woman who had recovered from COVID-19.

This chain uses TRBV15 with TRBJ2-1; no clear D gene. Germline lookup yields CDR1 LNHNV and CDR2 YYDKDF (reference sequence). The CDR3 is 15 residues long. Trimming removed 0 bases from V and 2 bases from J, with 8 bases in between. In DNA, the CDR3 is TGTGCCACCAGCAGAGATTTATCCGCCTACAATGAGCAGTTCTTC. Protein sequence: CATSRDLSAYNEQFF.

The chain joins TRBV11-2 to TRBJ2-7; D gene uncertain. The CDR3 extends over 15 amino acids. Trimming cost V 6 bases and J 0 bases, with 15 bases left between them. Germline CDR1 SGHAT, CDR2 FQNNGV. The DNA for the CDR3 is TGTGCCAGCAGGCGCCCTGGCGGCTTCTCCTACGAGCAGTACTTC. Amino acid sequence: CASRRPGGFSYEQYF.

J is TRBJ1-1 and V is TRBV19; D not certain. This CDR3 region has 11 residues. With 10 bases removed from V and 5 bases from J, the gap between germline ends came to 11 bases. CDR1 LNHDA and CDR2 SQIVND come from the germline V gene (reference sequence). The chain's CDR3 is CATIRGTEAFF. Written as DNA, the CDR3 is TGTGCCACCATCCGCGGTACTGAAGCTTTCTTT.

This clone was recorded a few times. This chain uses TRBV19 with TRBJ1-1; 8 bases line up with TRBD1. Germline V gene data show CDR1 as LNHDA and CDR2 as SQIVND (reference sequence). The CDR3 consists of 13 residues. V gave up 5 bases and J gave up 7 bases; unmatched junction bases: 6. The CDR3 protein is CASSPLGTGEAFF. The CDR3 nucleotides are TGTGCCAGTAGTCCCCTGGGGACAGGTGAAGCTTTCTTT.

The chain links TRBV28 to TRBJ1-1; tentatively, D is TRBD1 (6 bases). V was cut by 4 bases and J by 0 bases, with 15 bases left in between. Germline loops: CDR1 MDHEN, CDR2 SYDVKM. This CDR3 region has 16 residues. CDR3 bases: TGTGCCAGCAGTTCAGGGACACCTACCTTGAACACTGAAGCTTTCTTT. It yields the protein CASSSGTPTLNTEAFF.

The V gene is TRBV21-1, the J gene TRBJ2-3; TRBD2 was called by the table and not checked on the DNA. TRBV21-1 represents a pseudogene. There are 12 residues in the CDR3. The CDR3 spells CASSKVTDTQYF. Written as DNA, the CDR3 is TGTGCCAGCAGCAAAGTAACAGATACGCAGTATTTT.

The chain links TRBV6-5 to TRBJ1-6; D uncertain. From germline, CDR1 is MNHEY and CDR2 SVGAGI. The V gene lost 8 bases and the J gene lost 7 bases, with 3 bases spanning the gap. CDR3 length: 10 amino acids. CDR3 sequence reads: CASPNSPLHF. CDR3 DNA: TGTGCCAGCCCGAATTCACCCCTCCACTTT.

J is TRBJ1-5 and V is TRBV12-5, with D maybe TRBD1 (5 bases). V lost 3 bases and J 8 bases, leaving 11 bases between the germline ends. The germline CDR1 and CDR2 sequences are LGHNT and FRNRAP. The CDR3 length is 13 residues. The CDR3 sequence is CASGLEQVEPQHF. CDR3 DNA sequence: TGTGCTAGTGGTTTAGAACAGGTAGAGCCCCAGCATTTT.

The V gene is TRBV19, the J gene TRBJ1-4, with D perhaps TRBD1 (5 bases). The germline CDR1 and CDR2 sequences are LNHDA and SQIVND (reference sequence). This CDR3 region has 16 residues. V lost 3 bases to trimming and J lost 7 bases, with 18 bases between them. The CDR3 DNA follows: TGTGCCAGTAGTATCACAGTCGACAGCTCGGTTGAAAAACTGTTTTTT. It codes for CASSITVDSSVEKLFF.

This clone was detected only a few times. The CDR3 here is CASSLATAWDEQYF. Here the CDR3 DNA reads TGTGCCAGCAGCTTAGCGACAGCCTGGGACGAGCAGTACTTC. The V call is TRBV7-2, the J call TRBJ2-7, with D possibly being TRBD1 (5 bases). The CDR3 runs to 14 residues. CDR1 SGHTA and CDR2 FQGNSA come from the germline V gene. V was clipped by 0 bases and J by 5 bases, with 11 bases between them.

The CDR3 here is CASRTQGFYNSPLHF. Written as DNA, the CDR3 is TGTGCCAGCCGTACACAGGGGTTCTATAATTCACCCCTCCACTTT. J is TRBJ1-6 and V is TRBV27; 7 bases fit TRBD1. Germline CDR1 is MNHEY and CDR2 is SMNVEV (reference sequence). CDR3 length: 15 amino acids. Trimming cost V 8 bases and J 3 bases; bases outside gene matches: 7.